The 11 T cell receptor beta chains reported below all come from one sample, sequenced in a study of human T cells and chemical hapten exposure. The time point denotes: patch test 3, about 24 weeks after DPC sensitization. Treatment here: therapeutic diphenylcyclopropenone sensitization with weekly scalp DPC. TCRdb reprocessed the RACE reads with MiXCR, giving one entry per CDR3 protein. The data contain approximately 30,000 distinct CDR3 sequences, 5% to 6% of them seen just once; the ten biggest clones take up 5% to 7%. Sequenced here: whole blood, sampled in connection with sensitization to the hapten diphenylcyclopropenone (DPC). Receptor source: a man aged 25-40 years with alopecia areata. Some clones in this sample may be carry-over from other donors' samples.

The chain has TRBV6-1 and TRBJ2-5, with 10 bases aligning to TRBD2. CDR1 is MNHNS, CDR2 SASEGT, per germline. The CDR3 totals 15 residues. Losses at the gene ends were 4 bases for V and 4 bases for J; bases not matched to a gene: 6. CDR3 in amino acids: CASSGSSGGRETQYF. The CDR3 region has the DNA TGTGCCAGCAGTGGTTCTAGCGGGGGTCGAGAGACCCAGTACTTC.

This rearrangement joins TRBV7-2 to TRBJ2-1, with D perhaps TRBD2 (6 bases). Trimming removed 3 bases from V and 13 bases from J, with 22 bases in between. Germline lookup yields CDR1 SGHTA and CDR2 FQGNSA. CDR3 size: 15 residues. Here the CDR3 DNA reads TGTGCCAGCAGCTTGGAAAGTGCAGCGGGTCAGTTCCAGTTCTTC. Translation gives CASSLESAAGQFQFF.

This clonotype was seen at least ten times. The rearrangement uses TRBV20-1 and TRBJ2-3; no clear D. Germline-derived CDR1 and CDR2 are DFQATT and SNEGSKA (reference sequence). CDR3 length: 11 residues. Trimming pared 5 bases from V and 0 bases from J, leaving 3 bases between. The CDR3 DNA follows: TGCAGTGCTTTTAGCACAGATACGCAGTATTTT. Translating gives CSAFSTDTQYF.

This clonotype was detected ten times or more. V usage is TRBV6-5 and J usage is TRBJ2-7; D ambiguous. From germline, CDR1 is MNHEY and CDR2 SVGAGI. Trimming shortened V by 0 bases and J by 5 bases, and 5 bases separated the two germline ends. This CDR3 is 12 amino acids long. The CDR3 DNA sequence: TGTGCCAGCAGTTACTCGCAAGACGAGCAGTACTTC. Residues: CASSYSQDEQYF.

This clonotype was observed many times. The rearrangement joins TRBV19 to TRBJ2-7, with 7 bases identical to TRBD2. V gave up 5 bases and J gave up 0 bases; unmatched junction bases: 13. Germline CDR1 LNHDA, CDR2 SQIVND (reference sequence). This CDR3 comprises 17 residues. The CDR3 loop is CASSPSQLAPSSYEQYF. CDR3 in DNA: TGTGCCAGTAGTCCCTCCCAACTAGCGCCGAGCTCCTACGAGCAGTACTTC.

This clonotype came up many times. This sequence joins TRBV29-1 and TRBJ2-5, with D tentatively TRBD2 (6 bases). Germline V gene data show CDR1 as SQVTM and CDR2 as ANQGSEA. Trimming took 3 bases from V and 1 from J, leaving 9 bases between them. The length of the CDR3 is 13 residues. This CDR3 is CSVDGGIQETQYF. The CDR3 nucleotides read TGCAGCGTTGACGGAGGGATCCAAGAGACCCAGTACTTC.

This clonotype was counted many times. The chain has TRBV7-9 and TRBJ1-3; no reliable D call. V was trimmed by 4 bases and J by 14 bases, leaving 12 bases between them. Germline CDR1 reads SEHNR; CDR2 reads FQNEAQ (reference sequence). The CDR3 covers 11 residues. The CDR3: CASSSSDGLYF. The DNA for the CDR3 is TGTGCCAGCAGCTCCTCGGACGGGTTATATTTT.

This clonotype was counted ten times or more. CDR3 residues: CASSPPGANVLTF. The CDR3 region has the DNA TGTGCCAGCAGCCCTCCAGGGGCCAACGTCCTGACTTTC. This chain connects TRBV7-2 to TRBJ2-6; D is unclear. The CDR3 has 13 amino acids. Trimming removed 5 bases from V and 4 bases from J, with 6 bases in between. CDR1 and CDR2 from the germline V gene are SGHTA and FQGNSA.

In its sample, this clonotype is medium-sized. This chain uses TRBV5-4 with TRBJ2-1; D uncertain. The ends were cut back, 4 bases at V and 0 bases at J, with 8 bases in the middle. The CDR3 consists of 14 residues. In germline, CDR1 is SGHNT, CDR2 YYREEE (reference sequence). DNA for the CDR3: TGTGCCAGCAGCCTGGAAAGCTCCTACAATGAGCAGTTCTTC. Its translation: CASSLESSYNEQFF.

Many counts were recorded for this clonotype. The junction differs from germline at one of its ends, possibly a read error. This chain joins TRBV3-1 and TRBJ2-7; the D call may be TRBD1 or TRBD2 (5 bases each). Germline V gene lookup returns CDR1 LGHDT and CDR2 YNNKEL (reference sequence). The CDR3 length is 14 residues. For the CDR3, the DNA is TGTACCAGCAGCCCCCGGGGCCTCTCCTACGAGCAGTACTTC. Protein product: CTSSPRGLSYEQYF.

This clonotype showed up many times. The J gene is TRBJ2-7, the V gene TRBV4-3; no clear D. Germline lookup yields CDR1 LGHNA and CDR2 YSLEER. The CDR3 length is 16 residues. V was clipped by 4 bases and J by 0 bases, with 16 bases between them. Here the CDR3 reads CASSPSKSQISYEQYF. CDR3 coding DNA: TGCGCCAGCAGCCCCTCAAAGAGCCAGATCTCCTACGAGCAGTACTTC.